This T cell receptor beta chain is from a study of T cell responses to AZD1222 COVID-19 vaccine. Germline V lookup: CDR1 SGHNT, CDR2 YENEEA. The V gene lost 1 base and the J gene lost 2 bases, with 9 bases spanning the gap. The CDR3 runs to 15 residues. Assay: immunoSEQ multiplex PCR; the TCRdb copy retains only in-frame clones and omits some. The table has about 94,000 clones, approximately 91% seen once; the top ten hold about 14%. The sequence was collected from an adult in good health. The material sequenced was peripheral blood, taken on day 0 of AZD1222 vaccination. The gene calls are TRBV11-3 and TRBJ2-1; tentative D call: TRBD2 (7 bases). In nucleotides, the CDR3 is TGTGCCAGCAGCTTAGCGGGGGGCCCCTACAATGAGCAGTTCTTC. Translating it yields CASSLAGGPYNEQFF.